A selection of T cell receptor beta chains follows, all from one sample in a study of cytomegalovirus exposure and HLA in healthy donors. Sequencing was performed with immunoSEQ multiplex PCR; in TCRdb, only in-frame clones are kept and a portion is missing. The sample consists of about 21,000 clones, about 97% of them appearing once. Material for sequencing was PBMCs. The receptors come from a young man in good health and CMV-seropositive. CDR3s include the opening cysteine and the closing phenylalanine or tryptophan. The order of the fields is CDR3 length, J gene, clone size, V gene, D gene, CDR3 protein, CDR3 DNA. D genes are given only for firm matches. Expanded clones are given a class, and other clones once, few, many or no size at all.

>15|TRBJ2-1|-|TRBV28|-
CASSPQGIGNNEQFF
TGTGCCAGCAGTCCTCAGGGGATCGGTAACAATGAGCAGTTCTTC
>17|TRBJ2-7|-|TRBV11-2|TRBD1
CASSVGTGGLSSYEQYF
TGTGCCAGCAGCGTGGGGACAGGGGGCCTCTCCTCCTACGAGCAGTACTTC
>15|TRBJ1-2|-|TRBV19|-
CASSTLGQSGYGYTF
TGTGCCAGTAGTACCCTCGGACAGTCGGGCTATGGCTACACCTTC
>15|TRBJ1-5|-|TRBV25-1|TRBD1
CASSGDRGSNQPQHF
TGTGCCAGCAGTGGAGACAGGGGGAGCAATCAGCCCCAGCATTTT
>12|TRBJ1-2|-|TRBV6-5|-
CASIDTRGGYTF
TGTGCCAGCATTGACACCCGAGGGGGCTACACCTTC
>13|TRBJ1-2|-|TRBV28|-
CASSLTANYGYTF
TGTGCCAGCAGCCTGACAGCTAACTATGGCTACACCTTC
>13|TRBJ2-7|-|TRBV4-2|-
CASSPRQSYEQYF
TGTGCCAGCAGCCCGCGACAGTCCTACGAGCAGTACTTC
>14|TRBJ1-4|-|TRBV28|TRBD1
CASSGDRVLEKLFF
TGTGCCAGCAGTGGGGACAGAGTATTGGAAAAACTGTTTTTT
>15|TRBJ1-2|-|TRBV6-1|-
CASSEAGGRFEGYTF
TGTGCCAGCAGTGAAGCGGGAGGGCGGTTCGAGGGCTACACCTTC
>13|TRBJ1-1|-|TRBV6-4|TRBD1
CASRVTGGTEAFF
TGTGCCAGCAGAGTTACAGGGGGCACTGAAGCTTTCTTT
>15|TRBJ1-2|-|TRBV7-2|TRBD1
CASSSYPQGAGGYTF
TGTGCCAGCAGCTCCTACCCCCAGGGGGCGGGCGGCTACACCTTC
>16|TRBJ1-5|-|TRBV6-6|-
CASSRGARGVDQPQHF
TGTGCCAGCAGTCGGGGGGCTAGGGGAGTAGATCAGCCCCAGCATTTT
>13|TRBJ1-1|-|TRBV29-1|-
CSVDWGPGTEAFF
TGCAGCGTTGATTGGGGGCCGGGGACTGAAGCTTTCTTT
>13|TRBJ2-7|-|TRBV7-8|TRBD1
CASRGQGAYEQYF
TGTGCCAGCAGGGGGCAGGGGGCTTACGAGCAGTACTTC
>15|TRBJ2-1|once|TRBV7-9|TRBD2
CASSHSGSSYNEQFF
TGTGCCAGCAGCCATAGCGGGAGCTCCTACAATGAGCAGTTCTTC
>15|TRBJ2-7|few|TRBV2|TRBD2
CASSFGGLEGYEQYF
TGTGCCAGCAGTTTCGGGGGACTAGAGGGTTACGAGCAGTACTTC
>15|TRBJ2-1|-|TRBV27|-
CASSPWGGGNNEQFF
TGTGCCAGCAGTCCATGGGGCGGAGGGAACAATGAGCAGTTCTTC
>16|TRBJ1-3|-|TRBV7-6|-
CASSPTGLGGGNTIYF
TGTGCCAGCAGCCCCACCGGACTGGGAGGCGGAAACACCATATATTTT
>15|TRBJ2-1|-|TRBV9|TRBD2
CASTTGTSVTVEQFF
TGTGCCAGCACCACCGGGACTAGCGTTACAGTTGAGCAGTTCTTC
>18|TRBJ1-5|-|TRBV28|TRBD1
CASPPSGRTGGGDQPQHF
TGTGCCAGCCCCCCTAGTGGTCGGACAGGGGGGGGTGATCAGCCCCAGCATTTT
>12|TRBJ1-3|-|TRBV29-1|-
CSGQSAGNTIYF
TGCAGCGGACAGTCAGCTGGAAACACCATATATTTT
>13|TRBJ1-2|-|TRBV7-3|-
CASSLNPGGGYTF
TGTGCCAGCAGCTTAAACCCGGGAGGGGGCTACACCTTC
>15|TRBJ1-3|-|TRBV7-2|-
CASSPGPSSGNTIYF
TGTGCCAGCAGCCCAGGTCCCTCCTCTGGAAACACCATATATTTT
>14|TRBJ1-2|-|TRBV5-4|-
CASSVGPGNYGYTF
TGTGCCAGCAGCGTGGGACCAGGGAACTATGGCTACACCTTC
>14|TRBJ1-1|-|TRBV4-2|-
CASSRGGVNTEAFF
TGTGCCAGCAGTCGAGGGGGGGTGAACACTGAAGCTTTCTTT
>17|TRBJ2-1|-|TRBV7-3|TRBD1
CASSPGTGNNPSTPQFF
TGTGCCAGCAGCCCCGGGACAGGGAATAACCCATCGACCCCACAGTTCTTC
>16|TRBJ1-5|-|TRBV4-1|-
CASSRAGNILDQPQHF
TGCGCCAGCAGCCGGGCAGGGAACATTTTGGATCAGCCCCAGCATTTT
>16|TRBJ2-5|-|TRBV5-1|TRBD2
CASSGGLAGGGETQYF
TGCGCCAGCAGCGGAGGACTAGCGGGAGGGGGAGAGACCCAGTACTTC
>14|TRBJ2-2|-|TRBV4-3|TRBD2
CASSHSGGAGELFF
TGCGCCAGCAGCCATTCCGGGGGGGCCGGGGAGCTGTTTTTT
>15|TRBJ2-3|-|TRBV13|TRBD1
CASSAGQGRTDTQYF
TGTGCCAGCAGCGCAGGACAGGGCCGCACAGATACGCAGTATTTT
>12|TRBJ2-5|-|TRBV29-1|-
CSVDYGGETQYF
TGCAGCGTTGATTACGGGGGAGAGACCCAGTACTTC
>14|TRBJ1-2|-|TRBV6-6|-
CASSYGSGSYGYTF
TGTGCCAGCAGTTACGGAAGCGGGAGCTATGGCTACACCTTC
>14|TRBJ2-7|-|TRBV27|-
CASKEGGSGYEQYF
TGTGCCAGCAAGGAGGGGGGGTCCGGCTACGAGCAGTACTTC
>20|TRBJ1-5|-|TRBV28|TRBD1
CASSFLSTGQGLYSNQPQHF
TGTGCCAGCAGTTTCCTGTCAACGGGACAGGGGCTGTATAGCAATCAGCCCCAGCATTTT
>11|TRBJ2-1|-|TRBV13|-
CASREFDEQFF
TGTGCCAGCCGGGAGTTCGATGAGCAGTTCTTC
>15|TRBJ2-7|-|TRBV5-1|TRBD1
CASSLGSGGFYEQYF
TGCGCCAGCAGCTTGGGTTCAGGGGGCTTCTACGAGCAGTACTTC
>13|TRBJ2-7|-|TRBV6-6|TRBD1
CASRGTGGHEQYF
TGTGCCAGCAGGGGGACAGGGGGCCACGAGCAGTACTTC
>14|TRBJ2-3|-|TRBV27|-
CASSWGWGPNTQYF
TGTGCCAGCAGTTGGGGGTGGGGGCCGAATACGCAGTATTTT
>12|TRBJ1-2|-|TRBV6-5|TRBD1
CASSYRGGGYTF
TGTGCCAGCAGTTACCGAGGGGGCGGCTACACCTTC
>22|TRBJ2-5|-|TRBV2|TRBD2
CASSEYLPTVLADIPDQETQYF
TGTGCCAGCAGTGAATACCTCCCCACTGTACTAGCGGATATACCAGACCAAGAGACCCAGTACTTC
>11|TRBJ2-7|-|TRBV28|-
CASSLRSEQYF
TGTGCCAGCAGTTTGAGGTCCGAGCAGTACTTC
>17|TRBJ2-3|-|TRBV7-7|-
CASSLGSPFTSTDTQYF
TGTGCTAGCAGCTTAGGGAGTCCGTTCACTAGCACAGATACGCAGTATTTT
>16|TRBJ2-2|once|TRBV27|TRBD2
CASSFGAAGITGELFF
TGTGCCAGCAGTTTTGGGGCAGCGGGAATTACCGGGGAGCTGTTTTTT
>12|TRBJ2-5|-|TRBV6-6|TRBD1
CVSQGAGETQYF
TGTGTTAGCCAGGGGGCAGGGGAGACCCAGTACTTC
>15|TRBJ2-1|-|TRBV5-1|-
CASRDFAGPNNEQFF
TGCGCCAGCAGGGACTTCGCGGGCCCTAACAATGAGCAGTTCTTC
>18|TRBJ2-7|-|TRBV9|TRBD1
CASSGSTTPGTGVGEQYF
TGTGCCAGCAGCGGTAGCACGACTCCCGGGACAGGGGTTGGCGAGCAGTACTTC
>15|TRBJ2-1|-|TRBV25-1|-
CASSGAAGWYNEQFF
TGTGCCAGCAGTGGGGCCGCGGGATGGTACAATGAGCAGTTCTTC
>15|TRBJ2-7|-|TRBV5-1|-
CASSTAGPRAGEQYF
TGCGCCAGCAGCACGGCGGGACCTCGGGCGGGGGAGCAGTACTTC
>12|TRBJ1-1|-|TRBV29-1|TRBD1
CSAGTGETEAFF
TGCAGCGCCGGGACAGGGGAGACTGAAGCTTTCTTT
>16|TRBJ2-7|-|TRBV14|TRBD1
CASSHLRDRGPYEQYF
TGTGCCAGCAGCCATCTTCGGGACAGGGGGCCCTACGAGCAGTACTTC
>13|TRBJ1-4|-|TRBV2|-
CAISRGAAEKLFF
TGTGCCATCTCACGGGGGGCTGCTGAAAAACTGTTTTTT
>16|TRBJ2-6|-|TRBV1|-
CTSRQTPGSGANVLTF
TGCACCAGCAGACAAACCCCAGGGTCTGGGGCCAACGTCCTGACTTTC
>15|TRBJ1-4|-|TRBV18|TRBD1
CASSPRDRVNEKLFF
TGTGCCAGCTCACCCCGGGACAGAGTTAATGAAAAACTGTTTTTT
>16|TRBJ1-1|-|TRBV5-1|TRBD1
CASRQGQGNMNTEAFF
TGCGCCAGCCGCCAGGGACAGGGGAACATGAACACTGAAGCTTTCTTT
>17|TRBJ2-2|-|TRBV29-1|TRBD1
CSGLRQGIYSNTGELFF
TGCAGCGGACTTAGACAGGGGATATATTCGAACACCGGGGAGCTGTTTTTT